This is a list of T cell receptor beta chains from one sample in a study of regulatory T cells in long-lasting Graves disease. TCRdb recomputed calls from the multiplex PCR reads with MiXCR, one row per CDR3 protein. Of 500,000 or so distinct CDR3 sequences listed, roughly 15% are singletons. This same sample was also part of a study on T cells in Graves' hyperthyroidism and ophthalmopathy.

This specimen was peripheral blood mononuclear cells (PBMCs), taken at new diagnosis, from a patient treated with antithyroid drugs. These TCRs come from a woman in her forties or fifties with Graves disease. The CDR3 runs from the conserved cysteine through the conserved F or W. The D gene is left open where the match is weak. Not every row has a clone size; where given, it reads once, few, many or a size class.

j_call d_call clone_size v_call cdr3_nt cdr3_aa
TRBJ2-7 - many TRBV6-1 TGTGCCAGCAAACAAGAGGCTTTGCCCTCCTACGAGCAGTACTTC CASKQEALPSYEQYF
TRBJ2-3 - many TRBV7-9 TGTGCCAGCAGCTTAGGGAGGCGCGGTGGAACAGATACGCAGTATTTT CASSLGRRGGTDTQYF
TRBJ2-1 TRBD2 few TRBV19 TGTGCCAGTACCGTAGCGGGGAGCTCCTACAATGAGCAGTTCTTC CASTVAGSSYNEQFF
TRBJ2-3 TRBD2 - TRBV9 TGTGCCAGCAGCGGGGGACTAGCTCCGGGCACAGATACGCAGTATTTT CASSGGLAPGTDTQYF
TRBJ2-7 TRBD2 - TRBV7-3 TGTGCCAGCAGCTTACCCCCTCAGACTAGCGGAACTTACGAGCAGTACTTC CASSLPPQTSGTYEQYF
TRBJ1-3 - many TRBV27 TGTGCCAGCAGTTTAGGGTCGGGCGGAAACACCATATATTTT CASSLGSGGNTIYF
TRBJ2-3 - - TRBV5-6 TGTGCCAGCAGCTTGCGCGACAGCTACACAGATACGCAGTATTTT CASSLRDSYTDTQYF
TRBJ1-5 - many TRBV3-1 TGTGCCAGCAGCCATCTGGGGGAGGGACAGCCCCAGCATTTT CASSHLGEGQPQHF
TRBJ2-3 TRBD2 few TRBV5-5 TGTGCCAGCAGCTTGAAGCTAGCGGGACTCGCAGATACGCAGTATTTT CASSLKLAGLADTQYF
TRBJ2-7 - once TRBV6-2/TRBV6-3 TGTGCCAGCAGTTCCACAGGGTCTCGGGAGCAGTACTTC CASSSTGSREQYF
TRBJ1-5 TRBD1 - TRBV28 TGTGCCAGCAGTCAGGACAGGGTGAGCAATCAGCCCCAGCATTTT CASSQDRVSNQPQHF
TRBJ2-5 - many TRBV7-8 TGTGCCAGCAGCAGAGCAGATTTCAGCTTCCAAGAGACCCAGTACTTC CASSRADFSFQETQYF
TRBJ1-3 - many TRBV11-2 TGTGCCAGCAGCTTAGAACAGACGGAGGACACCATATATTTT CASSLEQTEDTIYF
TRBJ2-3 TRBD2 many TRBV2 TGTGCCAGCAGTGCTCAATGGGGCCTCCGGGGGGCAGATACGCAGTATTTT CASSAQWGLRGADTQYF
TRBJ1-1 TRBD1 many TRBV5-1 TGCGCCAGCAGCCTCGGGACAGGGGGGAACACTGAAGCTTTCTTT CASSLGTGGNTEAFF
TRBJ2-1 TRBD2 - TRBV4-2 TGTGCCAGCAGCCAAGGCACTAGCGGGAGGGAAAATGAGCAGTTCTTC CASSQGTSGRENEQFF
TRBJ2-7 - few TRBV4-2 TGTGCCAGCAGCCCACCGACGAGCTCGAGGCTTGGCGAGCAGTACTTC CASSPPTSSRLGEQYF
TRBJ2-1 - many TRBV5-1 TGCGCCAGCAGCACCAGGCCAGGGGTTTCATACAATGAGCAGTTCTTC CASSTRPGVSYNEQFF
TRBJ1-6 TRBD1 few TRBV12-3/TRBV12-4 TGTGCCAGCAGATCTGGGACAGCCGGGAATTCACCCCTCCACTTT CASRSGTAGNSPLHF
TRBJ1-1 - - TRBV12-3/TRBV12-4 TGTGCCAGCAGTTTCAGTGCAGGGTTGGGGACTGAAGCTTTCTTT CASSFSAGLGTEAFF
TRBJ1-4 TRBD1 many TRBV11-2 TGTGCCAGCAGCTTAACAGACCGGGACAGGTTCTTT CASSLTDRDRFF
TRBJ2-1 TRBD2 few TRBV20-1 TGCAGTGCTTACAGCGGGCGGGGGAATGAGCAGTTCTTC CSAYSGRGNEQFF
TRBJ2-1 TRBD2 many TRBV7-6 TGTGCCAGCAGCTTAGCGACTAGCGTGAATGAGCAGTTCTTC CASSLATSVNEQFF
TRBJ2-3 - - TRBV11-2 TGTGCCAGCAGTCAATTACGGGGGCCCACAGATACGCAGTATTTT CASSQLRGPTDTQYF
TRBJ2-7 TRBD2 many TRBV6-1 TGTGCCGCATGGAAGGGACTAGCGGGTGAGCAGTACTTC CAAWKGLAGEQYF
TRBJ1-1 TRBD1 many TRBV3-1 TGTGCCAGCAGCCACCTTGACAGGGCCACTGAAGCTTTCTTT CASSHLDRATEAFF
TRBJ2-7 TRBD1 - TRBV7-9 TGTGCCAGCAGCGTGAGACAGGGCTCCTACGAGCAGTACTTC CASSVRQGSYEQYF
TRBJ2-7 TRBD1 - TRBV19 TGTGCCAGTAGTATTGCCGGGACAGGGGCGTACGAGCAGTACTTC CASSIAGTGAYEQYF
TRBJ2-5 TRBD2 many TRBV29-1 TGCAGCGTCCTGACTAGCGGGAGACCCCAAGAGACCCAGTACTTC CSVLTSGRPQETQYF
TRBJ2-5 - many TRBV3-1 TGTGCCAGCAGCCTAGAGGGGGGGACCCAGTACTTC CASSLEGGTQYF
TRBJ1-4 TRBD1 - TRBV9 TGTGCCAGCAGCGTACACGGCGGGGGGACAGTTAATGAAAAACTGTTTTTT CASSVHGGGTVNEKLFF
TRBJ1-5 - - TRBV28 TGTGCCAGCAGTCCAAAGCCCCGTGTGGGGTTAAGCAATCAGCCCCAGCATTTT CASSPKPRVGLSNQPQHF
TRBJ2-3 TRBD2 - TRBV5-4 TGTGCCAGCAGCAAACTACGGTTGGCTAGCGGGAGTAGGGGGACCACAGATACGCAGTATTTT CASSKLRLASGSRGTTDTQYF
TRBJ2-3 - - TRBV6-1 TGTGCCAGCAGTGAAATGCGGAAATCCACAGATACGCAGTATTTT CASSEMRKSTDTQYF
TRBJ1-2 - many TRBV5-6 TGTGCCAGCCAGTACAGGGCGACTGCCGGGGGCTACACCTTC CASQYRATAGGYTF
TRBJ2-7 TRBD2 few TRBV20-1 TGCAGTGCTAGTATGTTGGCTAGCGGTTCGTACGAGCAGTACTTC CSASMLASGSYEQYF
TRBJ2-1 TRBD2 few TRBV5-1 TGCGCCAGCAGCTGGACTAGCGGGAGGGCCTCTGAGCAGTTCTTC CASSWTSGRASEQFF
TRBJ1-1 - few TRBV6-1 TGTGCCAGCAAGAAACAGGGCCTGAACACTGAAGCTTTCTTT CASKKQGLNTEAFF
TRBJ1-6 - - TRBV5-1 TGCGCCAGCAGCTTCGGAGACAGCCTGAATTCACCCCTCCACTTT CASSFGDSLNSPLHF
TRBJ2-5 TRBD1 many TRBV27 TGTGCCAGCAGTGTAGGGACAGGGCAGACCCAGTACTTC CASSVGTGQTQYF
TRBJ2-1 TRBD2 - TRBV20-1 TGCAGCACTCGGGGGACTAGCTACAATGAGCAGTTCTTC CSTRGTSYNEQFF
TRBJ1-1 - many TRBV29-1 TGCAGCGTTGCCGGACTGCGAAGGAACACTGAAGCTTTCTTT CSVAGLRRNTEAFF
TRBJ1-3 - - TRBV5-1 TGCGCCAGCAGCTTAGGGGCGACAGGAGAAACTGGAAACACCATATATTTT CASSLGATGETGNTIYF
TRBJ1-1 - many TRBV10-3 TGTGCCATCAGTGGGCAACCCCTGAACACTGAAGCTTTCTTT CAISGQPLNTEAFF
TRBJ2-3 TRBD1 few TRBV9 TGTGCCAGCAGCGACCTCAACTGGGACAGGGGCACAGATACGCAGTATTTT CASSDLNWDRGTDTQYF
TRBJ2-1 - few TRBV9 TGTGCCAGCAGCGTAACGAGCACGGGAGCTGGGATTGGTGAGCAGTTCTTC CASSVTSTGAGIGEQFF
TRBJ2-1 - many TRBV18 TGTGCCAGCTCCCACTCCTACAATGAGCAGTTCTTC CASSHSYNEQFF
TRBJ1-2 TRBD1 many TRBV28 TGTGCCAGCAGTTTACCGCTTGTGATCGACAGGGGGGCTGGCTACACCTTC CASSLPLVIDRGAGYTF
TRBJ1-6 TRBD1 many TRBV28 TGTGCCGCCATGCCTGGGGACAGGGATTCACCCCTCCACTTT CAAMPGDRDSPLHF
TRBJ2-1 TRBD2 many TRBV27 TGTGCCAGCAGTTACGGGGGGGGTGAGCAGTTCTTC CASSYGGGEQFF
TRBJ2-1 TRBD2 few TRBV12-3/TRBV12-4 TGTGCCAGCAGTTTCGAACTTGGACTAGCGAATGAGCAGTTCTTC CASSFELGLANEQFF
TRBJ1-2 - - TRBV10-3 TGTGCCATCAGTGAGGGGGACTATGGCTACACCTTC CAISEGDYGYTF
TRBJ2-2 - few TRBV5-1 TGCGCCAGCAGCTTGGGGGCGGTTATGAACACCGGGGAGCTGTTTTTT CASSLGAVMNTGELFF
TRBJ2-7 - many TRBV11-2 TGTGCCAGCAGTTCTATTGGGGGGGGCAAGGGATACGAGCAGTACTTC CASSSIGGGKGYEQYF
TRBJ1-5 - many TRBV20-1 TGCAGTGCTAGAATGGGGCTTTGGAATCAGCCCCAGCATTTT CSARMGLWNQPQHF
TRBJ2-7 TRBD1 - TRBV10-2 TGCGCCAGCAGACCCGGGACAGGGCCCTCCTACGAGCAGTACTTC CASRPGTGPSYEQYF
TRBJ1-5 TRBD1 many TRBV27 TGTGCCAGCAGTTTATCGAGACAGGGGGCGAGAGGAAATCAGCCCCAGCATTTT CASSLSRQGARGNQPQHF